The rows below give T cell receptor beta chains drawn from one sample of a study of blood T cell repertoires in COVID-19. Clones were read by immunoSEQ multiplex PCR, and TCRdb kept only the in-frame ones, dropping some. This table has about 100,000 clones, around four fifths appearing once. The source material was peripheral blood. The receptors derive from a woman aged 70 to 79 with acute or convalescent COVID-19. Each CDR3 is given with its conserved first and last residue. Fields, in order: D gene, V gene, clone size, CDR3 length, J gene, CDR3 DNA, CDR3 protein. D genes are given only for firm matches. Size is stated for part of the rows, as once, few or many counts, or as a class when the clone is expanded.

-	TRBV6-4	-	14	TRBJ1-1	TGTGCCAGCAGTGAGCGGCGGGGCGACACTGAAGCTTTCTTT	CASSERRGDTEAFF
-	TRBV6-2/TRBV6-3	-	15	TRBJ1-2	TGTGCCAGCAGTTACGAGAGGACAACGTACTATGGCTACACCTTC	CASSYERTTYYGYTF
-	TRBV5-6	-	15	TRBJ1-2	TGTGCCAGCTCCCTGCTATTGGGCCTGGGCTATGGCTACACCTTC	CASSLLLGLGYGYTF
TRBD1	TRBV5-1	few	16	TRBJ1-1	TGCGCCAGCAGCTTGAGGGTCCCAGGGGGGAACACTGAAGCTTTCTTT	CASSLRVPGGNTEAFF
TRBD1	TRBV12-3/TRBV12-4	once	13	TRBJ1-1	TGTGCCAGCAGGGATACAGGGGATGCCGAAACTTTCTTT	CASRDTGDAETFF
-	TRBV7-3	-	15	TRBJ2-1	TGTGCCAGCAGCCTAACAACCCAACAAAACAATGAGCAGTTCTTC	CASSLTTQQNNEQFF
TRBD1	TRBV29-1	-	12	TRBJ1-2	TGCAGCGTTGGACAGGGAATGGATGGCTACACCTTC	CSVGQGMDGYTF
-	TRBV6-5	-	14	TRBJ1-2	TGTGCCAGCAGTCAGGGCTCACTTAACTATGGCTACACCTTC	CASSQGSLNYGYTF
-	TRBV6-5	-	15	TRBJ1-4	TGTGCCAGCAGTTACTCGCTACCAACTAATGAAAAACTGTTTTTT	CASSYSLPTNEKLFF
-	TRBV6-2/TRBV6-3	-	12	TRBJ1-1	TGTGCCAGCAGTTACTCGCAGGGGCAAGCTTTCTTT	CASSYSQGQAFF
-	TRBV19	-	16	TRBJ1-2	TGTGCCAGTAGTATCCAGGGGATGGCGTTGGGCTATGGCTACACCTTC	CASSIQGMALGYGYTF
-	TRBV6-6	few	14	TRBJ1-6	TGTGCCAGCAGTTACGCAGGGTACAATTCACCCCTCCACTTT	CASSYAGYNSPLHF
-	TRBV3-1/TRBV3-2	-	15	TRBJ2-1	TGTGCCAGCAGCCAAGGGACTGACTCCTACAATGAGCAGTTCTTC	CASSQGTDSYNEQFF
TRBD1	TRBV7-2	-	13	TRBJ1-2	TGTGCCAGCAGCCAGGGACAGTTTTATGGCTACACCTTC	CASSQGQFYGYTF
TRBD1	TRBV7-8	-	18	TRBJ2-3	TGTGCCAGCAGCCCAGGACAGGGTTACGCTGGGTGGACAGATACGCAGTATTTT	CASSPGQGYAGWTDTQYF
TRBD2	TRBV5-4	-	15	TRBJ2-7	TGTGCCAGCAGCTCCCCGGGAGGGTTCTCCTACGAGCAGTACTTC	CASSSPGGFSYEQYF
-	TRBV9	-	15	TRBJ2-5	TGTGCCAGCAGCGTAGGCGTATTAAGCCAAGAGACCCAGTACTTC	CASSVGVLSQETQYF
-	TRBV9	-	16	TRBJ1-2	TGTGCCAGCAGCGTAGATCGTCGGGCAGGGGTTCGTGGCTACACCTTC	CASSVDRRAGVRGYTF
TRBD2	TRBV7-2	-	15	TRBJ2-1	TGTGCCAGCAGCTTAATGACTAGCGGGGGCAATGAGCAGTTCTTC	CASSLMTSGGNEQFF
-	TRBV7-2	-	15	TRBJ1-3	TGTGCCAGCAGCTTAGATCCGGGTGGTGGAAACACCATATATTTT	CASSLDPGGGNTIYF
TRBD1	TRBV5-5	-	13	TRBJ2-5	TGTGCCAGCAGAGAGGGACAGGTTGGGACCCAGTACTTC	CASREGQVGTQYF
-	TRBV5-1	-	14	TRBJ2-1	TGCGCCAGTAGGTCCCTTTACGGGGAGGAAGGGCAGTTCTTC	CASRSLYGEEGQFF
-	TRBV5-1	-	13	TRBJ1-2	TGCGCCAGCAGCTTGGAGGGGGTAGGTGGCTACACCTTC	CASSLEGVGGYTF
TRBD1	TRBV2	-	16	TRBJ1-2	TGTGCCAGCAGTGAAGGCGACGGGACAGGGGGCTATGGCTACACCTTC	CASSEGDGTGGYGYTF
TRBD1	TRBV6-5	-	14	TRBJ1-1	TGTGCCAGCAGACAGACAGGGGATGGGCCTGAAGCTTTCTTT	CASRQTGDGPEAFF
-	TRBV5-6	-	15	TRBJ2-5	TGTGCCAGCAGCTTCGCGGGGATGGGCCAAGAGACCCAGTACTTC	CASSFAGMGQETQYF
-	TRBV7-3	-	15	TRBJ2-3	TGTGCCAGCAGCTTAACTCGGGGGGCGGCAGATACGCAGTATTTT	CASSLTRGAADTQYF
TRBD1	TRBV2	-	15	TRBJ1-3	TGTGCCAGCAGTCCTCTGACAGGGACTGGAAACACCATATATTTT	CASSPLTGTGNTIYF
TRBD2	TRBV7-8	-	18	TRBJ2-2	TGTGCCAGCAGCACAAGGACTAGCGGGGGGCCGATTACCGGGGAGCTGTTTTTT	CASSTRTSGGPITGELFF
TRBD1	TRBV7-8	once	14	TRBJ1-1	TGTGCCAGCAGCTTTGGACAGGGGAGGACTGAAGCTTTCTTT	CASSFGQGRTEAFF
TRBD1	TRBV9	-	17	TRBJ1-2	TGTGCCAGCAGCCCCCGGACAGGGGGCCTGACTAACTATGGCTACACCTTC	CASSPRTGGLTNYGYTF
TRBD1	TRBV5-1	-	14	TRBJ1-5	TGCGCCAGCAGCCAGACAGGGGGGAGTCAGCCCCAGCATTTT	CASSQTGGSQPQHF
TRBD1	TRBV19	-	14	TRBJ2-7	TGTGCCAGTAGTACGCCCGGGACAGTCTACGAGCAGTACTTC	CASSTPGTVYEQYF
-	TRBV10-1	-	13	TRBJ1-1	TGCGCCACCCAGAGAGGGATCAACACTGAAGCTTTCTTT	CATQRGINTEAFF
TRBD2	TRBV6-4	-	19	TRBJ2-5	TGTGCCAGCACCGTGGGGGACGGGACTAGCGGGGGGCGGTCGGAGACCCAGTACTTC	CASTVGDGTSGGRSETQYF
TRBD1	TRBV9	-	15	TRBJ1-2	TGTGCCAGCAGCTATATGACTGGACAGGGTCTTGGCTACACCTTC	CASSYMTGQGLGYTF
-	TRBV30	-	13	TRBJ2-2	TGTGCCCGGGGGACGGGGGTGAGCGGGGAGCTGTTTTTT	CARGTGVSGELFF
-	TRBV6-1	-	16	TRBJ1-2	TGTGCCAGCAGTGAAATGTCAACAGTTTCTAACTATGGCTACACCTTC	CASSEMSTVSNYGYTF
-	TRBV2	-	16	TRBJ1-3	TGTGCCAGCAGTGGGTCAGGGCTTGGTTCTGGAAACACCATATATTTT	CASSGSGLGSGNTIYF
TRBD2	TRBV2	-	13	TRBJ2-3	TGTGCCAGCAGTGTTGGTAGCGGGGGTGCGCAGTATTTT	CASSVGSGGAQYF
TRBD1	TRBV19	-	14	TRBJ1-2	TGTGCCAGTAGTATGGGTCGGGACAGGGTCGGCTACACCTTC	CASSMGRDRVGYTF
TRBD1	TRBV6-1	-	18	TRBJ2-1	TGTGCCAGCAGTGAAGTGGGGACAGGTTTCAGCTCCTACAATGAGCAGTTCTTC	CASSEVGTGFSSYNEQFF